Listed here is a single T cell receptor beta chain. The authors' processing: Reference gene primer amplification yielded estimated nucleated cell counts. Some clones are missing from TCRdb's copy, which holds only in-frame ones; the method was immunoSEQ multiplex PCR. V and J calls and clone size are copied from that table; D and trimming were computed from the DNA. The profile covers roughly 260,000 clones, with roughly 80% appearing a single time and approximately 4.8% taken by the ten largest. This specimen belongs to a study of blood T cell repertoires in COVID-19. About the study: Sites in the United States, Italy and Spain provided acute and convalescent COVID-19 samples. Sample material is recorded as cDNA or gDNA derived from T cells, B-cell-depleted T cells, or PBMCs.

CDR3 length: 14 residues. Germline CDR1 SNHLY, CDR2 FYNNEI. Trimming stripped 6 bases from V and 8 bases from J, with 16 bases between. This sequence was found in a woman aged 65 to 85 with acute or convalescent COVID-19. Sequencing input: peripheral blood. This sequence joins TRBV2 and TRBJ1-4, with a possible D match to TRBD1 (6 bases). For the CDR3, the DNA is TGTGCCAGCAGCGGTAGTCAGGGGCGGGAAAAACTGTTTTTT. Encoded protein: CASSGSQGREKLFF.